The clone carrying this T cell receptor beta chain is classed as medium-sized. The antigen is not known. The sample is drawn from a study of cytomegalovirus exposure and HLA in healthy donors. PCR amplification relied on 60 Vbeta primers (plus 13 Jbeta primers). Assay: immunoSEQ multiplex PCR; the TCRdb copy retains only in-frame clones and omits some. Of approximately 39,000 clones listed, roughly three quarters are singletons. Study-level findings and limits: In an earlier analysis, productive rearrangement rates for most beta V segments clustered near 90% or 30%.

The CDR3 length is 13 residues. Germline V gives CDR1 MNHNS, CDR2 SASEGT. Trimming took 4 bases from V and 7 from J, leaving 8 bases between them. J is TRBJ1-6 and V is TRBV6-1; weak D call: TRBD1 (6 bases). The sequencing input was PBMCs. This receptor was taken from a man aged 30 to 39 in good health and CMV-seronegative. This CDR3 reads CASSAGANSPLHF. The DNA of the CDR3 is TGTGCCAGCAGTGCAGGGGCCAATTCACCCCTCCACTTT.